This T cell receptor beta chain was recovered during a study of T-cell reconstitution after alpha-beta-depleted transplantation in children (dated by TCRdb to the mid-2010s). Background on the whole study: T-cell immune reconstitution after TCRalphabeta/CD19-depleted allogeneic hematopoietic cell transplantation in children was quantitatively tracked in the study by means of TCR repertoire profiling.

This clonotype has ten or more counts. Its antigen has not been determined. Base qualities are not recorded, but no much larger clone differs from it by a single base. CDR1 and CDR2 (SQVTM, ANQGSEA) derive from the germline V gene. The CDR3 has 12 amino acids, counting the end cysteine and phenylalanine. The only DNA kept is the CDR3, 36 bases in frame from the first base. V was cut back by 2 bases and J by 8 bases, leaving a gap of 12 bases between them. Receptor amplification or capture employed PCR. Sequencing relied on an Illumina HiSeq 2500. Molecular barcoding was employed in the preparation of TCR libraries, with unique molecular identifiers being used to normalize TCRbeta repertoire quantification. Clones were called with MiXCR by TCRdb after fastp trimmed the public reads at Q25, and only in-frame beta chains were retained. Entries that share a CDR3 protein sequence are merged under the most common genes and DNA. The sample table records about 540,000 distinct CDR3 sequences; 18% of these occur just once. 3% to 3.5% of the sample comes from the top ten.

Recombination connected TRBV29-1 to TRBJ1-1; the D segment could be TRBD1, given 5 matching bases. This TCR came from a human donor who donated a stem cell graft to a child with acute lymphoblastic leukemia. The sequencing used PBMCs from the stem cell graft donor, collected from the stem cell graft. The bases are TGCAGCGTTGAAATGGGACCATACGAAGCTTTCTTT. It translates as CSVEMGPYEAFF.